The subject of this entry is one T cell receptor (beta chain). This entry is derived from a study of blood T cell repertoires in COVID-19. About the study: The analysed material was cDNA or gDNA that came from T cells, B-cell-depleted T cells, or PBMCs.

In germline, CDR1 is SNHLY, CDR2 FYNNEI. The V end was cut by 5 bases, the J end by 0 bases, with 11 bases between. This CDR3 contains 15 residues. Study processing details: Counts of nucleated cells, estimated from reference gene primer amplification, were obtained. Profiling relied on immunoSEQ multiplex PCR, and the TCRdb table lists in-frame clones only, not all of them. From that table come the V and J calls and clone size; the DNA was used to work out D and trimming. There are just under 150,000 clones in the sample; roughly 85% occur only once, and 2% to 3% lies in the top ten. Material for sequencing was peripheral blood. The TCR originated in a human donor with acute or convalescent COVID-19. The donor label of this sample is uncertain. This sequence joins TRBV2 and TRBJ1-3; TRBD1 might be the D (6 bases). The CDR3 reads CASSSGTNSGNTIYF. The DNA for the CDR3 is TGTGCCAGCAGTTCAGGGACAAACTCTGGAAACACCATATATTTT. The full variable domain, completed using reference TRBV2 and TRBJ1-3, is EPEVTQTPSHQVTQMGQEVILRCVPISNHLYFYWYRQILGQKVEFLVSFYNNEISEKSEIFDDQFSVERPDGSNFTLKIRSTKLEDSAMYFCASSSGTNSGNTIYFGEGSWLTVV.